These T cell receptor beta chains were read from a single sample in a study of blood T cells in healthy people across ages. Using its own MiXCR run on the 5' RACE reads, TCRdb lists one record per CDR3 protein. The repertoire consists of hundreds of thousands of distinct CDR3 sequences, with 24% occurring once and the leading ten covering 8.5% to 9.5%. This sample was shared with a second study, whose subject was T cells of mothers and their children.

Sequencing was carried out using blood. The receptor source for this set is a boy aged 5-17 years in good health. Each CDR3 is given with its conserved first and last residue. Each record gives: J gene, D gene, V gene, clone size, CDR3 protein, CDR3 DNA. D genes are given only for firm matches. The size field is filled for only some rows; it gives once, few, many or a size class.

>TRBJ2-3|TRBD2|TRBV20-1|-
CGAAGEGTDTQYF
TGCGGGGCAGCGGGAGAAGGTACAGATACGCAGTATTTT
>TRBJ2-5|TRBD2|TRBV3-1|few
CASSQGSGGPIKETQYF
TGTGCCAGCAGCCAAGGTTCGGGGGGACCCATCAAAGAGACCCAGTACTTC
>TRBJ2-1|TRBD2|TRBV20-1|few
CSASQSSGGLSEQFF
TGCAGTGCTTCACAAAGTAGCGGGGGTTTGAGTGAGCAGTTCTTC
>TRBJ1-1|TRBD1|TRBV25-1|few
CASSELAGGTEAFF
TGTGCCAGCAGTGAACTGGCAGGGGGGACTGAAGCTTTCTTT
>TRBJ2-4|-|TRBV28|-
CASIGGGAKNIQYF
TGTGCCAGCATAGGGGGGGGGGCTAAAAACATTCAGTACTTC
>TRBJ2-7|TRBD1|TRBV28|-
CASSLGTGKISYEQYF
TGTGCCAGCAGTTTAGGGACAGGTAAAATCTCCTACGAGCAGTACTTC
>TRBJ2-5|-|TRBV4-1|-
CASGIAVQETQYF
TGCGCCAGCGGGATAGCGGTGCAAGAGACCCAGTACTTC
>TRBJ2-7|TRBD1|TRBV20-1|-
CSAEPDRDPSYEQYF
TGCAGTGCTGAGCCCGACAGGGATCCTTCCTACGAGCAGTACTTC
>TRBJ2-1|-|TRBV5-1|-
CASSPLRGNEQFF
TGCGCCAGCAGCCCTCTCAGAGGCAATGAGCAGTTCTTC
>TRBJ2-7|-|TRBV20-1|-
CSARDGQGSYEQYF
TGCAGTGCTAGGGATGGGCAGGGGTCTTACGAGCAGTACTTC
>TRBJ2-5|-|TRBV6-2/TRBV6-3|-
CASTHAPTSASRETQYF
TGTGCCAGCACCCACGCGCCAACGAGCGCTAGCCGGGAGACCCAGTACTTC
>TRBJ2-7|-|TRBV6-2/TRBV6-3|-
CASSYGPGGQYF
TGTGCCAGCAGTTATGGACCTGGGGGGCAGTACTTC
>TRBJ2-7|-|TRBV4-1|-
CASSQIGGEQYF
TGCGCCAGCAGCCAAATAGGGGGCGAGCAGTACTTC
>TRBJ2-1|-|TRBV20-1|few
CSAREGVF
TGCAGTGCTAGAGAGGGGGTCTTC
>TRBJ2-7|-|TRBV5-1|few
CASSSRDASGYEQYF
TGCGCCAGCAGCTCCCGGGACGCCTCGGGCTACGAGCAGTACTTC
>TRBJ2-5|-|TRBV20-1|many
CSARQNLEETQYF
TGCAGTGCTAGACAGAATCTGGAAGAGACCCAGTACTTC
>TRBJ2-3|TRBD2|TRBV20-1|-
CSPRSGGRGTDTQYF
TGCAGTCCCAGAAGCGGGGGGAGAGGCACAGATACGCAGTATTTT
>TRBJ2-7|-|TRBV15|few
CATSANRAFYEQYF
TGTGCCACCAGTGCAAACAGGGCTTTCTACGAGCAGTACTTC
>TRBJ2-2|-|TRBV2|-
CASSDGQDPGELFF
TGTGCCAGCAGTGATGGGCAGGACCCCGGGGAGCTGTTTTTT
>TRBJ2-7|-|TRBV28|few
CASSFYYQSRFIEQYF
TGTGCCAGCAGTTTCTACTACCAATCCCGGTTCATAGAGCAGTACTTC
>TRBJ2-3|TRBD2|TRBV4-2|-
CASSPRTSGSTLTDTQYF
TGTGCCAGCAGCCCCCGGACTAGCGGGTCTACCCTCACAGATACGCAGTATTTT
>TRBJ2-7|TRBD2|TRBV4-2|-
CASSQASGGSYEQYF
TGTGCCAGCAGCCAAGCTAGCGGGGGCTCCTACGAGCAGTACTTC
>TRBJ1-2|-|TRBV4-3|many
CASSQDRPLSGYTF
TGCGCCAGCAGCCAAGATAGGCCCTTAAGTGGCTACACCTTC
>TRBJ1-2|TRBD1|TRBV25-1|-
CASNPGGYYGYTF
TGTGCCAGCAATCCAGGGGGTTACTATGGCTACACCTTC
>TRBJ1-2|TRBD1|TRBV5-5|few
CASSFGQGDGYTF
TGTGCCAGCAGCTTTGGACAGGGTGATGGCTACACCTTC
>TRBJ2-5|-|TRBV20-1|few
CSARNDRAWGTQYF
TGCAGTGCTAGAAACGACCGGGCGTGGGGGACCCAGTACTTC
>TRBJ2-1|-|TRBV7-2|-
CASSAASNEQFF
TGTGCCAGCAGCGCCGCTAGCAATGAGCAGTTCTTC
>TRBJ2-5|-|TRBV12-3/TRBV12-4|-
CASSSQSTSGETQYF
TGTGCCAGCAGTTCTCAGTCAACCTCGGGAGAGACCCAGTACTTC
>TRBJ2-1|TRBD2|TRBV7-9|-
CASSYPRGGSNEQFF
TGTGCCAGCAGCTACCCTAGGGGAGGGTCCAATGAGCAGTTCTTC
>TRBJ2-1|TRBD2|TRBV7-3|few
CASSAQTSGITNEQFF
TGTGCCAGCAGCGCACAGACTAGCGGGATAACAAATGAGCAGTTCTTC
>TRBJ2-1|-|TRBV7-7|-
CASSLAWGAGYEQFF
TGTGCTAGCAGCTTAGCATGGGGCGCAGGGTATGAGCAGTTCTTC
>TRBJ2-2|-|TRBV7-9|few
CASTEWSGELFF
TGTGCCAGCACGGAGTGGTCCGGGGAGCTGTTTTTT
>TRBJ1-1|-|TRBV7-9|-
CASSLGGLSTEAFF
TGTGCCAGCAGCTTAGGAGGGTTGAGCACTGAAGCTTTCTTT
>TRBJ2-5|-|TRBV7-2|few
CASSLGGRWETQYF
TGTGCCAGCAGCTTAGGTGGTCGTTGGGAGACCCAGTACTTC
>TRBJ2-1|-|TRBV5-5|-
CASSFLTGGLSYNEQFF
TGTGCCAGCAGCTTCTTAACCGGCGGGCTATCATACAATGAGCAGTTCTTC
>TRBJ2-5|-|TRBV12-3/TRBV12-4|many
CASSPQGGSKETQYF
TGTGCCAGCAGTCCCCAGGGGGGCAGCAAAGAGACCCAGTACTTC
>TRBJ2-7|TRBD1|TRBV4-3|few
CASSQATGSSYEQYF
TGCGCCAGCAGCCAGGCGACAGGGAGCTCCTACGAGCAGTACTTC
>TRBJ1-2|-|TRBV7-2|-
CASSLGGGQNYGYTF
TGTGCCAGCAGCTTAGGGGGGGGTCAAAACTATGGCTACACCTTC
>TRBJ2-5|-|TRBV4-1|once
CASSRTYQETQYF
TGCGCCAGTAGCCGCACGTACCAAGAGACCCAGTACTTC
>TRBJ2-5|-|TRBV7-2|-
CASSLKPTGALRSGTQYF
TGTGCCAGCAGCTTAAAGCCCACGGGGGCCTTACGGTCGGGGACCCAGTACTTC
>TRBJ1-6|-|TRBV18|-
CASSPQVHDSPLHF
TGTGCCAGCTCACCACAGGTTCACGATTCACCCCTCCACTTT
>TRBJ2-7|TRBD1|TRBV5-1|-
CASSLGTTTGGLPYEQYF
TGCGCCAGCAGCTTGGGCACCACTACAGGGGGCCTGCCCTACGAGCAGTACTTC
>TRBJ2-1|-|TRBV5-1|few
CASSLQTGSSYNEQFF
TGCGCCAGCAGCTTACAAACAGGGTCTTCCTACAATGAGCAGTTCTTC